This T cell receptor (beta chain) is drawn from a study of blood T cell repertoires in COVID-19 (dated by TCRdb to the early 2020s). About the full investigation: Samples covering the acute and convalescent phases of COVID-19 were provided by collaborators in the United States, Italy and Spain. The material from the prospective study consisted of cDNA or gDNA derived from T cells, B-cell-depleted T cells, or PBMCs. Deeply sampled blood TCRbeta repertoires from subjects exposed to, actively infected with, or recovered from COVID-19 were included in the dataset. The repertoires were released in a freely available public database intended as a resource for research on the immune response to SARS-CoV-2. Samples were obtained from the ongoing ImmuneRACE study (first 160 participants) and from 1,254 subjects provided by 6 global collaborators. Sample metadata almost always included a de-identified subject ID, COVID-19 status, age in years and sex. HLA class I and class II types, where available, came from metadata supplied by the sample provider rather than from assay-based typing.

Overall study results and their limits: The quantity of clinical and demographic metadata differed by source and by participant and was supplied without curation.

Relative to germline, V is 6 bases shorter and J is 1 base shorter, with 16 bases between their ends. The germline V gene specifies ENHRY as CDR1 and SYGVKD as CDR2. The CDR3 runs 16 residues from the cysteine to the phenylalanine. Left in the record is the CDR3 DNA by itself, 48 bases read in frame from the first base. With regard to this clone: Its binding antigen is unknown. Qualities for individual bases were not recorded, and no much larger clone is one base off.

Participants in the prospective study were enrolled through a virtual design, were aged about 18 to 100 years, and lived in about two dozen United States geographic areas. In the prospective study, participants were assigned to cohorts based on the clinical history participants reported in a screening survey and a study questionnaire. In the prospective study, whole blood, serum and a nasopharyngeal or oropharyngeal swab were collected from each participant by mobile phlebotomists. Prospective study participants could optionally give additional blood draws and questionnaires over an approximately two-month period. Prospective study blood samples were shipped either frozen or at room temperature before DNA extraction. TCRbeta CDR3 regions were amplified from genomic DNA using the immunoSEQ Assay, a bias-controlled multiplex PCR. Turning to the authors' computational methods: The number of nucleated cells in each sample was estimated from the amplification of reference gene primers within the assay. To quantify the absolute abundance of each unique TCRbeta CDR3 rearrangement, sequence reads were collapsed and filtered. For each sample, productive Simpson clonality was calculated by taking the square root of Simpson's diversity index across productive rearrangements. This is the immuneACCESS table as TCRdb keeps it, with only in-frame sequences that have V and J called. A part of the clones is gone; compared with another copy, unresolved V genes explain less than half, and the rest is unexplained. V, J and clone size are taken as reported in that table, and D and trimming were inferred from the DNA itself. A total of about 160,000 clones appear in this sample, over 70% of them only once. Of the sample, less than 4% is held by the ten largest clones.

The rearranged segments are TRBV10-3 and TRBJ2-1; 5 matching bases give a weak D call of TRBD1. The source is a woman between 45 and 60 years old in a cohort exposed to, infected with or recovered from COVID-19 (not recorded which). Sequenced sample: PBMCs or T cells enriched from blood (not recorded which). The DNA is TGTGCCATCAGGGACACGACACAAACTTCCTACAATGAGCAGTTCTTC. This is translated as CAIRDTTQTSYNEQFF.